This T cell receptor beta chain stems from a study of glioma-infiltrating T cells after dendritic cell vaccination. Time point indicated: after dendritic cell vaccination, including at tumor progression/relapse. Germline V gene sequence: CDR1 SGHDT, CDR2 YYEEEE. Trimming removed 3 bases from V and 3 bases from J; junction bases left unmatched: 1. The CDR3 runs 15 residues. Assay: immunoSEQ multiplex PCR; the TCRdb copy retains only in-frame clones and omits some. The sample has tens of thousands of clones; roughly 80% are singletons. V is TRBV5-6 and J is TRBJ2-1; 12 bases agree with TRBD2. Sequenced here: blood, sampled after dendritic cell vaccination. This TCR was sampled from a human donor with glioblastoma. The CDR3 loop is CASSSTSGGYNEQFF. DNA for the CDR3: TGTGCCAGCAGCTCGACTAGCGGGGGCTACAATGAGCAGTTCTTC. Full variable domain (remainder filled in from reference TRBV5-6 and TRBJ2-1): DAGVTQSPTHLIKTRGQQVTLRCSPKSGHDTVSWYQQALGQGPQFIFQYYEEEERQRGNFPDRFSGHQFPNYSSELNVNALLLGDSALYLCASSSTSGGYNEQFFGPGTRLTVL.